This TCR beta chain was captured by sequencing in a study of cytomegalovirus exposure and HLA in healthy donors. The donors were in the approximately 110-subject validation cohort; that cohort was separate from the approximately 670-subject first cohort. The assay was immunoSEQ multiplex PCR, and TCRdb's table has in-frame clones only and misses some. The sample yields 100,000 to 150,000 clones, about 93% seen once. V gave up 0 bases and J gave up 3 bases, with 9 bases separating them. The germline V gene encodes CDR1 MGHRA and CDR2 YSYEKL. The CDR3 length is 14 residues. Note on this clone: Its antigen is unknown.

Study conclusions and caveats: According to the study, roughly 180 TCR beta chains were cytomegalovirus-associated.

The sequence came from a woman younger than 30 in good health and CMV-seronegative. Sample: PBMCs. The chain uses TRBV4-1 and TRBJ2-7; D unclear. For the CDR3, the DNA is TGCGCCAGCAGCCAAGATCGAGGCGACTACGAGCAGTACTTC. Protein sequence: CASSQDRGDYEQYF.